These 20 T cell receptor beta chains share one sample of origin, sequenced in a study of blood T cell repertoires in COVID-19. Assay: immunoSEQ multiplex PCR; the TCRdb copy retains only in-frame clones and omits some. The sample has 360,000 or so clones; 85% to 90% are singletons. The sequenced sample was PBMCs or T cells enriched from blood (not recorded which). These receptors were obtained from a woman under 40 who had recovered from COVID-19.

This chain joins TRBV6-5 and TRBJ2-2, with TRBD1 as a possible D gene (6 bases). Germline CDR1 and CDR2: MNHEY and SVGAGI. The CDR3 is 15 amino acids. V lost 6 bases to trimming and J lost 2 bases, with 13 bases between them. As DNA, the CDR3 is TGTGCCAGCAGGATACTCGGGACAAACACCGGGGAGCTGTTTTTT. This sequence encodes CASRILGTNTGELFF.

This chain uses TRBV7-2 with TRBJ1-2; possible D gene TRBD1, 6 bases. There are 13 residues in the CDR3. With 1 base removed from V and 6 bases from J, the gap between germline ends came to 9 bases. In germline, CDR1 is SGHTA, CDR2 FQGNSA. CDR3 coding DNA: TGTGCCAGCAGCTTAGGAGGGGGGGATGGCTACACCTTC. Its translation: CASSLGGGDGYTF.

The chain is built from TRBV5-1 and TRBJ1-3, with 12 bases that match TRBD1. The CDR3 sequence is 15 residues long. Germline V CDR1 and CDR2: SGHRS, YFSETQ. With V trimmed by 3 bases and J by 7 bases, 5 bases remained unmatched. The CDR3: CASSSGTGGTNTIYF. The CDR3 DNA reads TGCGCCAGCAGCTCCGGGACAGGGGGCACGAACACCATATATTTT. Variable domain in full (rest from reference TRBV5-1 and TRBJ1-3): KAGVTQTPRYLIKTRGQQVTLSCSPISGHRSVSWYQQTPGQGLQFLFEYFSETQRNKGNFPGRFSGRQFSNSRSEMNVSTLELGDSALYLCASSSGTGGTNTIYFGEGSWLTVV.

This chain connects TRBV19 to TRBJ1-2, with D possibly TRBD1 on 6 matching bases. The CDR3 extends over 14 amino acids. The V and J ends lost 6 bases and 3 bases respectively, with 14 bases between them. CDR1 and CDR2 (germline): LNHDA, SQIVND (reference sequence). CDR3 in amino acids: CASSLAGGDYGYTF. The CDR3 DNA reads as TGTGCCAGTAGCCTTGCGGGGGGCGACTATGGCTACACCTTC.

The chain is built from TRBV5-1 and TRBJ2-3, with TRBD2 matching 11 bases. Trimming removed 0 bases from V and 3 bases from J; junction bases left unmatched: 6. The V gene's germline CDR1 is SGHRS and CDR2 YFSETQ. CDR3 length equals 17 residues. The CDR3 here is CASSLAVTSGITDTQYF. The CDR3 DNA sequence: TGCGCCAGCAGCTTGGCCGTGACTAGCGGGATAACAGATACGCAGTATTTT.

The chain combines TRBV30 with TRBJ2-7, with D maybe TRBD2 (5 bases). The CDR3 extends over 13 amino acids. The germline CDR1 and CDR2 sequences are GTSNPN and SVGIG (reference sequence). V lost 3 bases and J 5 bases, leaving 14 bases between the germline ends. The CDR3 loop is CAWSLEVVHEQYF. For the CDR3, the DNA is TGTGCCTGGAGCCTGGAGGTAGTCCACGAGCAGTACTTC. Using reference TRBV30 and TRBJ2-7 for the parts outside the CDR3, the full variable domain is SQTIHQWPATLVQPVGSPLSLECTVEGTSNPNLYWYRQAAGRGLQLLFYSVGIGQISSEVPQNLSASRPQDRQFILSSKKLLLSDSGFYLCAWSLEVVHEQYFGPGTRLTVT.

The chain recombines TRBV25-1 with TRBJ1-4; no clear D gene. The germline V and J ends were trimmed by 4 bases and 3 bases, with 12 bases remaining between them. CDR1 MGHDK and CDR2 SYGVNS come from the germline V gene. There are 15 residues in the CDR3. The CDR3 sequence is CASSVRGLSNEKLFF. The CDR3 coding sequence is TGTGCCAGCAGTGTACGAGGGTTGTCTAATGAAAAACTGTTTTTT.

The count of this clone is one. The chain carries TRBV27 and TRBJ2-6; 13 bases are a match to TRBD2. V gave up 5 bases and J gave up 3 bases; unmatched junction bases: 10. This CDR3 spans 19 amino acids. Germline V gives CDR1 MNHEY, CDR2 SMNVEV (reference sequence). The CDR3 bases are TGTGCCAGCAGTACAGTCCGGACTAGCGGGAGCGTTGGGGCCAACGTCCTGACTTTC. Translating gives CASSTVRTSGSVGANVLTF. Complete variable domain (other parts from reference TRBV27 and TRBJ2-6): EAQVTQNPRYLITVTGKKLTVTCSQNMNHEYMSWYRQDPGLGLRQIYYSMNVEVTDKGDVPEGYKVSRKEKRNFPLILESPSPNQTSLYFCASSTVRTSGSVGANVLTFGAGSRLTVL.

The rearrangement links TRBV5-6 to TRBJ1-5; tentatively, D is TRBD1 (6 bases). The CDR3 runs to 15 residues. V was pared by 0 bases and J by 4 bases, with 11 bases between. Germline CDR1 reads SGHDT; CDR2 reads YYEEEE. The CDR3 DNA reads as TGTGCCAGCAGCTTGGGTACAGGGCTAAATCAGCCCCAGCATTTT. It is translated as CASSLGTGLNQPQHF.

V is TRBV29-1 and J is TRBJ1-1, with a weak D call TRBD1 (6 bases). CDR1 SQVTM and CDR2 ANQGSEA come from the germline V gene. CDR3 length: 11 residues. The DNA for the CDR3 is TGCAGTTTTCACCAGGGGCATGGAGCTTTCTTT. It is translated as CSFHQGHGAFF.

This chain joins TRBV7-2 and TRBJ1-3, with unresolved D. This CDR3 spans 14 amino acids. V was clipped by 5 bases and J by 2 bases, with 10 bases between them. Looked up from germline, CDR1 is SGHTA and CDR2 is FQGNSA. The DNA of the CDR3 is TGTGCCAGCAGCCCGAATTTAGCTGGAAACACCATATATTTT. It encodes CASSPNLAGNTIYF.

The chain uses TRBV6-5 and TRBJ2-5; 7 bases match TRBD1. Germline loops: CDR1 MNHEY, CDR2 SVGAGI. V lost 6 bases to trimming and J lost 7 bases; unmatched junction nucleotides: 8. The CDR3 is made up of 13 amino acids. This CDR3 is CASSPGDRGTQYF. The CDR3 DNA is TGTGCCAGCAGCCCCGGGGACAGAGGGACCCAGTACTTC.

This chain links TRBV11-2 with TRBJ2-2; TRBD1 aligns across 9 bases. The CDR3 runs to 15 residues. Germline CDR1 and CDR2: SGHAT and FQNNGV. V shed 5 bases and J 5 bases; nucleotides not matched to a gene: 6. This CDR3 reads CASSPPTGGTGELFF. CDR3 nucleotide sequence: TGTGCCAGCAGCCCACCGACAGGGGGAACCGGGGAGCTGTTTTTT.

Only one count was recorded for this clone. The rearrangement uses TRBV29-1 and TRBJ1-2; no clear D. The CDR3 is 13 residues long. Per the germline V gene, CDR1 is SQVTM and CDR2 is ANQGSEA. Trimming removed 7 bases from V and 0 bases from J, with 12 bases in between. CDR3: CSGGSRSNYGYTF. Here the CDR3 DNA reads TGCAGCGGTGGTTCTCGGTCTAACTATGGCTACACCTTC.

The rearrangement joins TRBV29-1 to TRBJ1-1; TRBD1 matches 10 bases. Germline values: CDR1 SQVTM, CDR2 ANQGSEA. After removal of 7 bases from V and 1 base from J, the junction contained 3 bases not matched to a gene. The CDR3 is made up of 13 amino acids. Here the CDR3 reads CSGRTGGNTEAFF. CDR3 nucleotide sequence: TGCAGCGGGAGGACAGGGGGGAACACTGAAGCTTTCTTT.

Only a few counts were recorded for this clone. The chain recombines TRBV4-2 with TRBJ1-1; 10 bases map to TRBD1. The germline gives CDR1 LGHNA, CDR2 YNFKEQ. With V trimmed by 1 base and J by 3 bases, 2 bases remained unmatched. The CDR3 contains 15 residues. In DNA, the CDR3 is TGTGCCAGCAGCCAAGGACAGGGGGCGTACACTGAAGCTTTCTTT. Translated, it gives CASSQGQGAYTEAFF.

The rearrangement uses TRBV14 and TRBJ1-2; 7 bases are a match to TRBD1. V was pared by 1 base and J by 0 bases, with 2 bases of the junction left unmatched. The CDR3 has 15 residues. Germline CDR1 SGHDN, CDR2 FVKESK. The DNA for the CDR3 is TGTGCCAGCAGCCAAGGGGACAGATCTAACTATGGCTACACCTTC. Translated, it gives CASSQGDRSNYGYTF.

The J gene is TRBJ1-6, the V gene TRBV11-2; no firm D call. The CDR3 is 16 residues long. CDR1 is SGHAT, CDR2 FQNNGV, per germline. V lost 5 bases to trimming and J lost 8 bases, with 19 bases between them. CDR3 in amino acids: CASSPSGGIFDSPLHF. For the CDR3, the DNA is TGTGCCAGCAGCCCGAGTGGCGGGATTTTCGATTCACCCCTCCACTTT. Complete variable domain (other parts from reference TRBV11-2 and TRBJ1-6): EAGVAQSPRYKIIEKRQSVAFWCNPISGHATLYWYQQILGQGPKLLIQFQNNGVVDDSQLPKDRFSAERLKGVDSTLKIQPAKLEDSAVYLCASSPSGGIFDSPLHFGNGTRLTVT.

V is TRBV21-1 and J is TRBJ2-7; the table's D call TRBD2 went unverified against the DNA. TRBV21-1 is termed a pseudogene. This CDR3 has 12 amino acids. The CDR3 sequence is CASSKGLYEQYF. As DNA, the CDR3 is TGTGCCAGCAGCAAAGGACTCTACGAGCAGTACTTC.

The chain uses TRBV28 and TRBJ2-7, with D perhaps TRBD2 (5 bases). This CDR3 is 12 amino acids long. V lost 9 bases to trimming and J lost 7 bases, with 16 bases between them. Germline values: CDR1 MDHEN, CDR2 SYDVKM. The CDR3 coding sequence is TGTGCCAGTTCTATGGGAAGGGAGGAGCAGTACTTC. Protein sequence: CASSMGREEQYF.